One T cell receptor beta chain is described in this entry. This clonotype is categorized as medium-sized (0.01 to 0.1%). This clone's antigen is unknown. One base away there is no much larger clone; base qualities are not given. These data are taken from a study of early T cells in non-severe SARS-CoV-2 infection (dated by TCRdb to about 2021). About the study as a whole: Because TCR sequencing was done on bulk RNA from unsorted whole blood, the alpha and beta chains could not be paired.

Library creation used 5' RACE. Sequencing relied on a NextSeq 500. In the TCR library protocol, unique molecular identifiers were attached to individual cDNA molecules to correct for PCR bias and sequencing error. Both TCR alpha and beta chains were sequenced, and tight co-correlation was observed between alpha and beta sequence abundances in each sample. Processing in the source paper ran as follows. Decombinator V4 was used to annotate the V gene, J gene and CDR3 of the TCR sequences. TCRs were defined as expanded if a significant change between any two time points was detected under a Poisson model with p below 0.0001. TCR abundances were normalised to the total number of TCRs sequenced per sample and expressed as counts per million. MAIT TCRs were defined by TRAV1-2 paired with TRAJ12, TRAJ20 or TRAJ33, and iNKT TCRs by TRAV10 paired with TRAJ18. VDJdb, accessed 1 November 2021, was searched for CMV, EBV and SARS-CoV-2 annotated TCRs, with TCRs annotated for multiple antigens excluded. TCRdb handled the public reads itself, with Q25 trimming in fastp and clone calling in MiXCR, and kept productive beta chains. A single entry per CDR3 protein holds the most common genes and DNA from its merged rows. TCRdb's processing, not the authors', yielded these V and J calls. For this sample there are fewer than 9,500 distinct CDR3 sequences; about 4.8% appear just once. The ten largest account for roughly 10% of the sample.

Study-wide conclusions, independent of this receptor: VDJdb matching was skewed toward anti-spike CD8 responses and likely underestimated virus-specific expansions by missing private and CD4 specificities.

The germline V gene (reference sequence) supplies CDR1 LNHDA and CDR2 SQIVND. Germline trimming amounts to 1 base on V and 7 bases on J, with 3 as the count of junction bases outside the gene matches. From the cysteine through the phenylalanine, the CDR3 covers 15 amino acids. CDR3 DNA is the only sequence kept; it has 45 bases, read in frame from the first base. This was a case-control study nested in a cohort of healthcare workers in London, UK, who had nasopharyngeal swab PCR tests and blood samples taken every week. Healthcare workers were enrolled in the week of the UK lockdown, from 23 to 31 March 2020, and were followed every week for up to about 15 weeks.

The chain joins TRBV19 to TRBJ2-1; 11 central nucleotides agree with TRBD2. This receptor was identified in an adult who was a healthcare worker with PCR-confirmed SARS-CoV-2 infection or an uninfected control (not recorded which). The sequenced sample was whole blood. The CDR3 in this case is CASSIAASGRNEQFF. The DNA is as follows: TGTGCCAGTAGTATAGCCGCTAGCGGGAGGAATGAGCAGTTCTTC.